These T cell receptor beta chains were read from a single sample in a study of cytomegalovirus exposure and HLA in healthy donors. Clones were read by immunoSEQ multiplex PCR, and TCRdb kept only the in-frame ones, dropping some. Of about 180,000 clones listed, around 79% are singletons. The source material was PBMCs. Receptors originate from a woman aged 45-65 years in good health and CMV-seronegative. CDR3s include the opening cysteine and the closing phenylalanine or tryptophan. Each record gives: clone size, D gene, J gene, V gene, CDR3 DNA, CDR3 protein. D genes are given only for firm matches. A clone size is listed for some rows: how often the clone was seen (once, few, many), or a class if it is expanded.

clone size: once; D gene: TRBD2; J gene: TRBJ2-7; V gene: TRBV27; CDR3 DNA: TGTGCCAGCAGTTTAGCGGGAGGGGGGTACGAGCAGTACTTC; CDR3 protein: CASSLAGGGYEQYF
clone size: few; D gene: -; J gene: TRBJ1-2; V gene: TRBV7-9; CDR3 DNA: TGTGCCAGCAGTCTCAGTCAAGATAATCCTGGCTACACCTTC; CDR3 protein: CASSLSQDNPGYTF
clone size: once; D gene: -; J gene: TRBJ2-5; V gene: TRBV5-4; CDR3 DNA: TGTGCCAGCAGCTTGGGGGAGGAAGAGACCCAGTACTTC; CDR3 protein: CASSLGEEETQYF
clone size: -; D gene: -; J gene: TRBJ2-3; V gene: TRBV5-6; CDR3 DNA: TGTGCCAGCAGCTCACAGGGGAGGCTCACAGATACGCAGTATTTT; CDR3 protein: CASSSQGRLTDTQYF
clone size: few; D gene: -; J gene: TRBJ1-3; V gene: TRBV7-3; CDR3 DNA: TGTGCCAGCAGCGTACAGGGTGGCTCTGGAAACACCATATATTTT; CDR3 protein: CASSVQGGSGNTIYF
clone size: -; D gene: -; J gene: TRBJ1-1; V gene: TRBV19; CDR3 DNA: TGTGCCAGTACAGTTGACAGTGCGGGGTTGGGAACTGAAGCTTTCTTT; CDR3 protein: CASTVDSAGLGTEAFF
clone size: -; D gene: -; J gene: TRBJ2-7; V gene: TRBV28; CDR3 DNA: TGTGCCAGCAGTTTAGGCCGGGTCGAGCAGTACTTC; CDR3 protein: CASSLGRVEQYF
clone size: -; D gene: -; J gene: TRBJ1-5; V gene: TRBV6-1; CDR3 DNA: TGTGCCAGCAATCGAGAGATCGGTCAGCCCCAGCATTTT; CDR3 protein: CASNREIGQPQHF
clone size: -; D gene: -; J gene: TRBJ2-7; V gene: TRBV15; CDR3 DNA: TGTGCCACCAGCAGAGATCGTGGCTCTGTGGAGCAGTACTTC; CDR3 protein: CATSRDRGSVEQYF
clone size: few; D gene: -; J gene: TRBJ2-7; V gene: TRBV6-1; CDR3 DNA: TGTGCCAGCAGTCGGACTCTCTACGAGCAGTACTTC; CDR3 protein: CASSRTLYEQYF
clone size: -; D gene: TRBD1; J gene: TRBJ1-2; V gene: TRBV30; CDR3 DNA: TGTGCCTGGGGAACCCCACAGGGGGCTAGGTGGGGCTATGGCTACACCTTC; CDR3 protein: CAWGTPQGARWGYGYTF
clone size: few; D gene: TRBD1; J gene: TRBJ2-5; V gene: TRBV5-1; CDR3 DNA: TGCGCCAGCAGCTCAGCCGGGACAGGGGAAGAGACCCAGTACTTC; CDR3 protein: CASSSAGTGEETQYF
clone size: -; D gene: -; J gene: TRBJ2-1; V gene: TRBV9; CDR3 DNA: TGTGCCAGCAGCGTAGACCACGGGGATCGACCGCAGTTCTTC; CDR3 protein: CASSVDHGDRPQFF
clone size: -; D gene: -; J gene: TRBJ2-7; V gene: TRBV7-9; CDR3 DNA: TGTGCCAGCAGCTTAGACAGGGCTCCCTACGAGCAGTACTTC; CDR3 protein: CASSLDRAPYEQYF
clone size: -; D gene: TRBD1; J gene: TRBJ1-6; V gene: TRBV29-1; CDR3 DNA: TGCAGCGTTTCTGAGGGGGCTAAGTCACCCCTCCACTTT; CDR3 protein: CSVSEGAKSPLHF
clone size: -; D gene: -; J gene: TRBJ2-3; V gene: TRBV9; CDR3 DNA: TGTGCCAGCAGCTTCGAAGCGGGCTTATCTGCAGATACGCAGTATTTT; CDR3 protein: CASSFEAGLSADTQYF
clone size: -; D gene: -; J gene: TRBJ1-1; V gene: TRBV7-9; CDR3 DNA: TGTGCCAGCAGCCGAGGTTGGTTGGACACTGAAGCTTTCTTT; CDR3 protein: CASSRGWLDTEAFF
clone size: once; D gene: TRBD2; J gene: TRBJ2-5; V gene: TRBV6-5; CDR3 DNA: TGTGCCAGCAGTAAGCCGGGACTAGCGGAGACCCAGTACTTC; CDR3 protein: CASSKPGLAETQYF
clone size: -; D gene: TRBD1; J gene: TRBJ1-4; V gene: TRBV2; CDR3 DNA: TGTGCCAGCAGGGGGGACAGGGGGCGCGTGGATGAAAAACTGTTTTTT; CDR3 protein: CASRGDRGRVDEKLFF
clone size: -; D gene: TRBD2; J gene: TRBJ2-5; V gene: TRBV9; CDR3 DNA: TGTGCCAGCAGCGTGGAAGGAGATAGCGGGAATTTTCTGTACTTC; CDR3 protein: CASSVEGDSGNFLYF
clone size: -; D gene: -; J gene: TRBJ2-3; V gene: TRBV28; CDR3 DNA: TGTGCCAGCAGTCTCCCACGAGGGGTGGGGGCCGATACGCAGTATTTT; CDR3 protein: CASSLPRGVGADTQYF
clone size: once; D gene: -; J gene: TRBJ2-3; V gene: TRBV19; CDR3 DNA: TGTGCCAGTAGTATCGGACTACCTCGCACAGATACGCAGTATTTT; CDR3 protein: CASSIGLPRTDTQYF
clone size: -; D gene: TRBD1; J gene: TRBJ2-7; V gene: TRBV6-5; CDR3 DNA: TGTGCCAGCAGACCAGGGGGCGCCGGAACCTACGAGCAGTACTTC; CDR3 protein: CASRPGGAGTYEQYF
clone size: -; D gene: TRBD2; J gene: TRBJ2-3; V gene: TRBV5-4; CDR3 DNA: TGTGCCAGCAGCCCCAATCAACGGGAGGGCACAGATACGCAGTATTTT; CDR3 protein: CASSPNQREGTDTQYF
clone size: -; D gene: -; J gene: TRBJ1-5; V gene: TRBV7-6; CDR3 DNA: TGTGCCAGCAGCTCAGATAGCAATCAGCCCCGGCATTTT; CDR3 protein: CASSSDSNQPRHF
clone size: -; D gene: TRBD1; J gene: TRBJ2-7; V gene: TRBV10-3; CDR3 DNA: TGTGCCACCGGAGACAGGGGTGGCCACGAGCAGTACTTC; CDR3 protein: CATGDRGGHEQYF
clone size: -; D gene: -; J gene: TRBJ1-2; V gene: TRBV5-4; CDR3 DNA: TGTGCCAGCAGCGTCACAAGTGATACTAACTATGGCTACACCTTC; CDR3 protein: CASSVTSDTNYGYTF
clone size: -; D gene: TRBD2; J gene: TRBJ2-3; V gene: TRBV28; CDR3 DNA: TGTGCCAGCAGTTTCCCGACTAGCGGGAGACATAGCACAGATACGCAGTATTTT; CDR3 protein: CASSFPTSGRHSTDTQYF
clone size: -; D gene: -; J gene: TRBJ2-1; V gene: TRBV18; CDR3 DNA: TGTGCCAGCTCACCAGGGGGCGAAGGCGAGCAGTTCTTC; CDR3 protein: CASSPGGEGEQFF
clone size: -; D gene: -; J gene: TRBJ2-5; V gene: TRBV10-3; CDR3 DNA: TGTGCCATCAGTGAGCAGGGTGACCCATCGGAGACCCAGTACTTC; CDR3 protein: CAISEQGDPSETQYF
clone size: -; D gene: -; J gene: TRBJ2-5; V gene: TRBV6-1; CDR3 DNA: TGTGCCAGCAGTCATGCAGGGGGGAAAGAGACCCAGTACTTC; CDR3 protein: CASSHAGGKETQYF
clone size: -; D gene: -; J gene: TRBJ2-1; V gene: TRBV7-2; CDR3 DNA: TGTGCCAGCAGCTTATCCTACCGCAATGAGCAGTTCTTC; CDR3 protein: CASSLSYRNEQFF
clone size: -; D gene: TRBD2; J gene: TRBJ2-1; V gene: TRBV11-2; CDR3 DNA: TGTGCCAGCAGCTTACGACTAGCGGGGCGCAATGAGCAGTTCTTC; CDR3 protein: CASSLRLAGRNEQFF
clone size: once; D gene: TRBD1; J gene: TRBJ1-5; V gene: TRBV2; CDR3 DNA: TGTGCCAGCCAGACAGGGTCCGATCAGCCCCAGCATTTT; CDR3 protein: CASQTGSDQPQHF
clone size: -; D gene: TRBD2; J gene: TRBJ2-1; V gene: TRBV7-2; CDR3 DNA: TGTGCCAGCAGCTTAAGGTTGCGGGGGGCCTACAATGAGCAGTTCTTC; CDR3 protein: CASSLRLRGAYNEQFF
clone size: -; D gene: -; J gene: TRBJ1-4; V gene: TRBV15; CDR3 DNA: TGTGCCACCAGCAGAGAGTCGGGAGCTTTCAATGAAAAACTGTTTTTT; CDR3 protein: CATSRESGAFNEKLFF
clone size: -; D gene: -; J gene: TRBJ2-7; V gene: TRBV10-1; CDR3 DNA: TGCGCCAGCAGTGGTGAGGGCCCCTACGAGCAGTACTTC; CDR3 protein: CASSGEGPYEQYF
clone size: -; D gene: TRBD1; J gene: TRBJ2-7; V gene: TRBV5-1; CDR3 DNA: TGCGCCAGCAGCTTGGATGGTTTGTCAGGGGGATACGAGCAGTACTTC; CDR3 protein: CASSLDGLSGGYEQYF
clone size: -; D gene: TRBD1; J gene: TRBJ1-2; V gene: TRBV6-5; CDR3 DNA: TGTGCCAGCAGTCCGGGACAGGGACGGGGCTACACCTTC; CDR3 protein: CASSPGQGRGYTF
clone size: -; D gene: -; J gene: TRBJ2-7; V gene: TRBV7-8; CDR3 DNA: TGTGCCAGCAGCTTAGAGACTCGCCGCGACGAGCAGTACTTC; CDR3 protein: CASSLETRRDEQYF
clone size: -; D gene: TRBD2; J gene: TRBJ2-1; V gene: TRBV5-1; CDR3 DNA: TGCGCCAGCCGCGGGGGGGGCGCCTACAATGAGCAGTTCTTC; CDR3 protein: CASRGGGAYNEQFF
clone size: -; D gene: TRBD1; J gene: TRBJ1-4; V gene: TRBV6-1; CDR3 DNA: TGTGCCAGCAGGGGGACAGCCAATAATGAAAAACTGTTTTTT; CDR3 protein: CASRGTANNEKLFF
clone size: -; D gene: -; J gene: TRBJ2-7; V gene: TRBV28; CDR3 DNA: TGTGCCAGCAGTTCAGGGTTCGGGCTCGGAACGACTGGCTACGAGCAGTACTTC; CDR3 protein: CASSSGFGLGTTGYEQYF